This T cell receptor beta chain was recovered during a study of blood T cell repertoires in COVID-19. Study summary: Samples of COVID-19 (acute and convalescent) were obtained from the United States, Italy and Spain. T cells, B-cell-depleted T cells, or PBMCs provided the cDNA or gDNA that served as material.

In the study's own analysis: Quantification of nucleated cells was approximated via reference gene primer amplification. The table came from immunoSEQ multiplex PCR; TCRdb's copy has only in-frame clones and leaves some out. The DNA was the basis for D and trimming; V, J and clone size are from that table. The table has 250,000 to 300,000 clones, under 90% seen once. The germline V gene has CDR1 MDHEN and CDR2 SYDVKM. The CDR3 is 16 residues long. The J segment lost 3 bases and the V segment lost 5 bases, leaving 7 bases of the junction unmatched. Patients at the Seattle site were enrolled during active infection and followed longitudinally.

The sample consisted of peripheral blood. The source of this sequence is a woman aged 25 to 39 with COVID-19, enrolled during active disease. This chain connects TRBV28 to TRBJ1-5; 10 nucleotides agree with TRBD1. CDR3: CASSPGQGPSNQPQHF. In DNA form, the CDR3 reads TGTGCCAGCAGTCCGGGACAGGGGCCCTCCAATCAGCCCCAGCATTTT.